The 11 T cell receptor beta chains below come from one sample, sequenced in a study of molecular identifiers for immune sequencing clone quantification. TCRdb called the PCR reads again in MiXCR, with one record for every CDR3 protein. The table has 20,000 to 30,000 distinct CDR3 sequences, more than 15% seen once; the top ten hold more than 0.75%. Specimen: naive CD8+ T cells from blood, with Jurkat cell RNA spiked in. Stated subset: FACS-sorted CD8+CD4-CCR7+CD45RA+ naive T cells. The receptors come from a human donor in good health. Some libraries in this study had Jurkat cell RNA spiked in.

This clonotype was found many times. The gene calls are TRBV7-9 and TRBJ1-4; 8 nucleotides agree with TRBD1. The CDR3 loop spans 16 amino acids. V shed 0 bases, J shed 12 bases, and the junction held 12 bases outside the gene matches. CDR1 SEHNR and CDR2 FQNEAQ come from the germline V gene (reference sequence). The CDR3 nucleotides read TGTGCCAGCAGCTTAGCCCCGACAGGGGAGGAGGAAGAACTGTTTTTT. Its protein product is CASSLAPTGEEEELFF. Supplemented by reference TRBV7-9 and TRBJ1-4, the full variable domain reads DTGVSQNPRHKITKRGQNVTFRCDPISEHNRLYWYRQTLGQGPEFLTYFQNEAQLEKSRLLSDRFSAERPKGSFSTLEIQRTEQGDSAMYLCASSLAPTGEEEELFFGSGTQLSVL.

Regarding this clonotype: A read error is possible here, since a much larger clone lies one base away. CDR3 loop: CASSTIQLTGEPFF. DNA of the CDR3: TGTGCCAGCAGCACTATACAGCTCACCGGGGAGCCGTTTTTT. This chain connects TRBV12-3 or TRBV12-4 to TRBJ2-2; D is possibly TRBD2 (5 bases). The CDR3 runs to 14 residues.

This clonotype was found many times. V gene TRBV20-1 combines with J gene TRBJ1-1; D call uncertain. Per germline, CDR1 DFQATT and CDR2 SNEGSKA (reference sequence). This CDR3 contains 13 residues. V lost 1 base and J lost 2, with 8 bases in between. The CDR3 spells CSARVGENTEAFF. CDR3 sequence (DNA): TGCAGTGCTAGAGTGGGCGAAAACACTGAAGCTTTCTTT.

This clonotype was found many times. The gene calls are TRBV12-3 or TRBV12-4 and TRBJ2-1; a possible D gene is TRBD2 (6 bases). V lost 7 bases to trimming and J lost 4 bases, with 17 bases between them. The CDR3 totals 15 residues. CDR3 nucleotides: TGTGCCAGCACCACCGGGACTTCTCAATACAATGAGCAGTTCTTC. Its protein product is CASTTGTSQYNEQFF.

V usage is TRBV3-1 and J usage is TRBJ2-7; D not resolved. Trimming cost V 7 bases and J 1 base, with 11 bases left between them. The V gene's germline CDR1 is LGHDT and CDR2 YNNKEL (reference sequence). There are 13 residues in the CDR3. CDR3 loop: CASTPPGSYEQYF. The DNA for the CDR3 is TGTGCCAGCACCCCCCCCGGTTCCTACGAGCAGTACTTC.

This clonotype was found many times. The chain combines TRBV29-1 with TRBJ2-7; 7 bases match TRBD1. Losses at the gene ends were 4 bases for V and 2 bases for J; bases not matched to a gene: 8. This CDR3 spans 14 amino acids. Per germline, CDR1 SQVTM and CDR2 ANQGSEA. CDR3 in DNA: TGCAGCGTTGTGACAGGACAGGCAGCCTACGAGCAGTACTTC. Its protein product is CSVVTGQAAYEQYF.

This clonotype was counted at least ten times. The chain couples TRBV27 to TRBJ2-7; 8 bases line up with TRBD1. J was trimmed by 3 bases and V by 3 bases; bases with no gene match: 7. The CDR3 extends over 15 amino acids. In germline, CDR1 is MNHEY, CDR2 SMNVEV (reference sequence). The CDR3 loop reads CASSFSQGAFYEQYF. CDR3 DNA sequence: TGTGCCAGCAGTTTTTCGCAGGGGGCATTCTACGAGCAGTACTTC.

This clonotype came up many times. The V gene is TRBV7-2, the J gene TRBJ2-5; D is possibly TRBD1 (6 bases). Looked up from germline, CDR1 is SGHTA and CDR2 is FQGNSA. CDR3 length: 19 residues. V was pared by 5 bases and J by 3 bases, with 28 bases between. In nucleotides, the CDR3 is TGTGCCAGCAGCCATTACTCCTATCCGACAGGTCGGGGAGAAGAGACCCAGTACTTC. This sequence encodes CASSHYSYPTGRGEETQYF. Together with reference TRBV7-2 and TRBJ2-5, the CDR3 gives the full variable domain: GAGVSQSPSNKVTEKGKDVELRCDPISGHTALYWYRQSLGQGLEFLIYFQGNSAPDKSGLPSDRFSAERTGGSVSTLTIQRTQQEDSAVYLCASSHYSYPTGRGEETQYFGPGTRLLVL.

This clonotype is labeled medium-sized. The CDR3 coding sequence is TGTGCCAGTAGTATGAAGCCAGGCTCCACTGAAGCTTTCTTT. Its protein is CASSMKPGSTEAFF. The V call is TRBV19, the J call TRBJ1-1; no firm D call. The CDR3 is 14 amino acids. Germline V gene data show CDR1 as LNHDA and CDR2 as SQIVND (reference sequence). The ends were cut back, 3 bases at V and 4 bases at J, with 12 bases in the middle.

The rearrangement uses TRBV10-2 and TRBJ2-5; D unclear. Trimming shortened V by 7 bases and J by 2 bases, and 11 bases separated the two germline ends. From germline, CDR1 is WSHSY and CDR2 SAAADI. The CDR3 totals 13 residues. The CDR3 here is CASNTILQETQYF. CDR3 bases: TGCGCCAGCAACACGATATTACAAGAGACCCAGTACTTC.

About this clonotype: A much bigger clone sits one base away, suggesting this may be a read error. This chain joins TRBV11-2 and TRBJ1-4, with D tentatively TRBD1 (5 bases). CDR1 and CDR2 (germline): SGHAT, FQNNGV. The CDR3 runs to 16 residues. This chain's CDR3 is CASSWTPASANEELFF. The DNA for the CDR3 is TGTGCCAGCAGTTGGACACCGGCGTCTGCTAATGAAGAACTGTTTTTT.